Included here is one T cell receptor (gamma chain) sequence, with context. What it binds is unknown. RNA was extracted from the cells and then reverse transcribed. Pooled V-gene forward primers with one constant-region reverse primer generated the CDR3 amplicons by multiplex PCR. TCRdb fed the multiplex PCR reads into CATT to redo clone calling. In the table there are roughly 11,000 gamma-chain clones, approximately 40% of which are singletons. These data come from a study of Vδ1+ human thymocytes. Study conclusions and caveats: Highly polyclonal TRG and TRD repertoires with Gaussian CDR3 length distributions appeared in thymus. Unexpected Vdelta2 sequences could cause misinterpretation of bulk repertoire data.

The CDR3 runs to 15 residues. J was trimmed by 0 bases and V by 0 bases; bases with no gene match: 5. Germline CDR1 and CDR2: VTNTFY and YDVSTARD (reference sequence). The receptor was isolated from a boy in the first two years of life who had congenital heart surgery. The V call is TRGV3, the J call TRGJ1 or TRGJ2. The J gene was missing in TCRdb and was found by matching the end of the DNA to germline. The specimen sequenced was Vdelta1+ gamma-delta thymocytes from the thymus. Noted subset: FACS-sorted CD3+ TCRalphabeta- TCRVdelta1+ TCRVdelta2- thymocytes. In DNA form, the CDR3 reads TGTGCCACCTGGGACAGGGACGAGAATTATTATAAGAAACTCTTT. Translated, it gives CATWDRDENYYKKLF.